Listed here are 12 T cell receptor beta chains from one sample, sequenced in a study of prognosis after radiotherapy for stage I lung cancer. Researchers used two-round multiplex PCR to amplify TCR beta CDR3 starting from genomic DNA. Round one of PCR was performed, and it used primers specific to each TRBV and TRBJ gene. TCRdb redid the calling of the multiplex PCR reads with MiXCR, one entry per CDR3 protein. The sample shows about 13,000 distinct CDR3 sequences, 40% to 55% of them seen only once. The material was PBMCs, obtained before or after stereotactic body radiation therapy (not recorded which). The receptors derive from a donor older than 45 with non-small cell lung cancer.

By share, this clonotype ranks as medium-sized. The chain links TRBV6-5 to TRBJ2-7, with D possibly being TRBD2 (5 bases). CDR1 is MNHEY, CDR2 SVGAGI, per germline. The V end lost 2 bases, the J end lost 3 bases, and 8 bases lay between the germline ends. The CDR3 runs 13 residues. CDR3 nucleotides: TGTGCCAGCAGTTACGACGGGAACTACGAGCAGTACTTC. It translates to CASSYDGNYEQYF.

This clonotype is labeled medium-sized. The chain links TRBV12-3 or TRBV12-4 to TRBJ1-2, with D perhaps TRBD1 (6 bases). Trimming shortened V by 3 bases and J by 8 bases, and 10 bases separated the two germline ends. This CDR3 comprises 12 residues. The CDR3 sequence is CASSFYRAGYTF. DNA of the CDR3: TGTGCCAGCAGTTTCTACAGGGCGGGCTACACCTTC.

V is TRBV30 and J is TRBJ2-7; D unclear. This CDR3 is 11 amino acids long. With 2 bases removed from V and 0 bases from J, the gap between germline ends came to 2 bases. The germline V gene has CDR1 GTSNPN and CDR2 SVGIG (reference sequence). Here the CDR3 DNA reads TGTGCCTGGAGTAACTCCTACGAGCAGTACTTC. This gives the protein CAWSNSYEQYF.

This clonotype has a count of ten or more. This chain links TRBV5-1 with TRBJ2-7; TRBD1 is a possible D gene (6 bases). Trimming took 1 base from V and 5 from J, leaving 16 bases between them. This CDR3 is built from 15 residues. Germline loops: CDR1 SGHRS, CDR2 YFSETQ. The CDR3 nucleotides are TGCGCCAGCAGCTTGTTTCGACAGGTCGGGGACGAGCAGTACTTC. This codes for CASSLFRQVGDEQYF.

This clonotype was counted at least ten times. The rearrangement joins TRBV7-9 to TRBJ1-1; 7 bases fit TRBD1. The CDR3 contains 12 residues. Germline values: CDR1 SEHNR, CDR2 FQNEAQ (reference sequence). Germline trimming cut 5 bases from V and 6 bases from J; bases unmatched to any gene: 3. CDR3 coding DNA: TGTGCCAGCAGCACCGGGACAGCTGAAGCTTTCTTT. Protein product: CASSTGTAEAFF.

This clonotype was observed many times. In DNA, the CDR3 is TGCAGTGCCTACACAGCGCACAGCCAGGATGAGCAGTTCTTC. This encodes CSAYTAHSQDEQFF. The chain links TRBV20-1 to TRBJ2-1; D is ambiguous. The CDR3 runs to 14 residues. The V end lost 6 bases, the J end lost 8 bases, and 20 bases lay between the germline ends. Germline CDR1 DFQATT, CDR2 SNEGSKA (reference sequence).

This clonotype was recorded many times. V and J are TRBV15 and TRBJ1-4; D uncertain. The V gene lost 5 bases and the J gene lost 2 bases, with 12 bases spanning the gap. The length of the CDR3 is 15 residues. Germline V gene data show CDR1 as LNHNV and CDR2 as YYDKDF (reference sequence). Written as DNA, the CDR3 is TGTGCCACCAGCCGAATAAGGGATACTAATGAAAAACTGTTTTTT. Translating it yields CATSRIRDTNEKLFF.

This clonotype turned up a few times. The genes are TRBV6-5 and TRBJ2-1; 7 bases line up with TRBD2. Per germline, CDR1 MNHEY and CDR2 SVGAGI. The CDR3 is 14 residues long. Trimming removed 4 bases from V and 8 bases from J; junction bases left unmatched: 8. The DNA for the CDR3 is TGTGCCAGCAGTTTCGGGACTATAAGCGATGAGCAGTTCTTC. It codes for CASSFGTISDEQFF.

This clonotype is medium-sized (0.01 to 0.1%) in the sample. V gene TRBV30 combines with J gene TRBJ2-1; tentative D call: TRBD2 (5 bases). V lost 5 bases and J lost 4, with 18 bases in between. In germline, CDR1 is GTSNPN, CDR2 SVGIG (reference sequence). This CDR3 spans 15 amino acids. The CDR3 coding sequence is TGTGCCTGGGGGCTAAGCGGCAAACGTTACAATGAGCAGTTCTTC. Protein: CAWGLSGKRYNEQFF.

By frequency in the sample, this clonotype is medium-sized. The chain uses TRBV2 and TRBJ1-6, with 8 bases aligning to TRBD1. Germline CDR1 and CDR2: SNHLY and FYNNEI. The CDR3 sequence is 12 residues long. V gave up 6 bases and J gave up 9 bases; unmatched junction bases: 1. As DNA, the CDR3 is TGTGCCAGCAGGGGGACAGGTTCACCCCTCCACTTT. This translates into CASRGTGSPLHF.

This chain links TRBV4-3 with TRBJ2-2; D is ambiguous. V was shortened by 2 bases and J by 8 bases, with 12 bases between the two germline ends. The CDR3 runs 14 residues. Germline CDR1 LGHNA, CDR2 YSLEER. The DNA for the CDR3 is TGCGCCAGCAGCCAACAGTTACTCCTTGGGGAGCTGTTTTTT. It encodes CASSQQLLLGELFF.

This clonotype is medium-sized (0.01 to 0.1%) by share. The V and J genes are TRBV19 and TRBJ1-2; D remains unclear. V dropped 5 bases and J dropped 2 bases, with 6 bases sitting between them. CDR1 and CDR2 from the germline V gene are LNHDA and SQIVND (reference sequence). The CDR3 totals 12 residues. The CDR3 nucleotides are TGTGCCAGTAGTCGGCAGAACTATGGCTACACCTTC. Translated: CASSRQNYGYTF.